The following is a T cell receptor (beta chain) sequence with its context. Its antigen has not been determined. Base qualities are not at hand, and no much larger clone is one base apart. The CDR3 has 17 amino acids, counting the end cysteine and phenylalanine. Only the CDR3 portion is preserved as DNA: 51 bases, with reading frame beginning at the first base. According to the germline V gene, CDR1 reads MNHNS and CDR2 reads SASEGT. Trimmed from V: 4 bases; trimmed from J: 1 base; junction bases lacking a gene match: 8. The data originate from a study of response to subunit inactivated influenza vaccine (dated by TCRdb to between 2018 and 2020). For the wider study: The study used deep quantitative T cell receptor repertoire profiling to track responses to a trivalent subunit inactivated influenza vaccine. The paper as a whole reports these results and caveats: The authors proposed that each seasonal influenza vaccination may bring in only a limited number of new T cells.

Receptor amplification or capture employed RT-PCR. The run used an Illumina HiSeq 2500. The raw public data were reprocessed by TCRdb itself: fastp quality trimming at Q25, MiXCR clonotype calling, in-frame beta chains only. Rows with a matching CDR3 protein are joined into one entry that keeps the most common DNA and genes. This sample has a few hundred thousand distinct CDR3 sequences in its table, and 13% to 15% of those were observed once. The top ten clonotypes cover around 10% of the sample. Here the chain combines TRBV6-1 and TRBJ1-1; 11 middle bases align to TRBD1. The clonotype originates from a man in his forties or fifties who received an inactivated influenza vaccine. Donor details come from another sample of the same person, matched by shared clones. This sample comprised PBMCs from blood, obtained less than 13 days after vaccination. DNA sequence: TGTGCCAGCAGTGTGCCGGACAGGGGGCCCGCGAACACTGAAGCTTTCTTT. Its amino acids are CASSVPDRGPANTEAFF.